A selection of T cell receptor beta chains follows, all from one sample in a study of radiotherapy plus CTLA-4 blockade in lung cancer. Some clones are missing from TCRdb's copy, which holds only in-frame ones; the method was immunoSEQ multiplex PCR. This sample has about 51,000 clones, with 70% to 80% found just once. The sample here was peripheral blood, taken from a patient treated with radiotherapy plus ipilimumab. The receptors derive from a human donor with non-small cell lung cancer who had a complete response to radiotherapy plus ipilimumab. Each CDR3 is given with its conserved first and last residue. The D gene is left open where the match is weak. Expanded clones get a size class; other rows say once, few or many, or leave the size out.

clone size | J gene | D gene | V gene | CDR3 DNA | CDR3 protein
NA | TRBJ2-5 | NA | TRBV5-8 | TGTGCCAGCAGCTTGGGGACTTTCAAGACCCAGTACTTC | CASSLGTFKTQYF
NA | TRBJ2-3 | NA | TRBV12-5 | TGTGCTAGTGGTTGGCAGGGGACAGATACGCAGTATTTT | CASGWQGTDTQYF
NA | TRBJ2-3 | TRBD1 | TRBV4-2 | TGTGCCAGCAGCCATTCCCGCCGAGGACAGGGGGCATCAGATACGCAGTATTTT | CASSHSRRGQGASDTQYF
NA | TRBJ1-1 | TRBD1 | TRBV9 | TGTGCCAGTCAACAGGGGTTAACGACTGAAGCTTTCTTT | CASQQGLTTEAFF
NA | TRBJ2-2 | NA | TRBV9 | TGTGCCAGCAGCGTAGCAGGGGCAATCGGGGAGCTGTTTTTT | CASSVAGAIGELFF
NA | TRBJ2-1 | TRBD1 | TRBV5-1 | TGCGCCAGCAGCTTGAATGGACAGGGGGCCTACAATGAGCAGTTCTTC | CASSLNGQGAYNEQFF
NA | TRBJ2-5 | TRBD2 | TRBV30 | TGTGCCTGGAGTGTACCGGGAGGAGAGACCCAGTACTTC | CAWSVPGGETQYF
once | TRBJ1-2 | NA | TRBV5-5 | TGTGCCAGCAGCTTGTCGGGGGGGGGCTACACCTTC | CASSLSGGGYTF
NA | TRBJ2-3 | TRBD2 | TRBV27 | TGTGCGACCATGAACGCGGGTCGCGGGAGGTACCAGTATTTT | CATMNAGRGRYQYF
NA | TRBJ1-3 | NA | TRBV19 | TGTGCCAGTTCGGTACAGGGCTCTGGAAACACCATATATTTT | CASSVQGSGNTIYF
NA | TRBJ1-2 | TRBD1 | TRBV7-2 | TGTGCCAGCAGCGTACGTCCGGGACAGGGGGCGCAAGGCTACACCTTC | CASSVRPGQGAQGYTF
NA | TRBJ1-1 | NA | TRBV6-1 | TGTGCCAGCAGTGAAGGGGGGGGAAGGACTGAAGCTTTCTTT | CASSEGGGRTEAFF
NA | TRBJ1-4 | TRBD1 | TRBV6-1 | TGTGCCAGCAGTGACGCGACAGGGGAAGGAAAACTGTTTTTT | CASSDATGEGKLFF
NA | TRBJ1-2 | NA | TRBV7-2 | TGTGCCAGCAGCCCTTCTATAGGGGAAGGCTATGGCTACACCTTC | CASSPSIGEGYGYTF
NA | TRBJ1-4 | NA | TRBV29-1 | TGCAGCGTTCTCCGGACTGGGGGCCAGAGAAAACTGTTTTTT | CSVLRTGGQRKLFF
once | TRBJ2-2 | NA | TRBV27 | TGTGCCAGCAGTTCCTCCGCGAACACCGGGGAGCTGTTTTTT | CASSSSANTGELFF
NA | TRBJ1-1 | TRBD1 | TRBV19 | TGTGCCAGTAGGCCAGACAGGGGCACTGAAGCTTTCTTT | CASRPDRGTEAFF
NA | TRBJ2-7 | NA | TRBV7-6 | TGTGCCAGCAGCAAGAGGGACAACTCCTACGAGCAGTACTTC | CASSKRDNSYEQYF
NA | TRBJ2-3 | NA | TRBV9 | TGTGCCAGCAGCGTGGGGACAAGAACCACAGATACGCAGTATTTT | CASSVGTRTTDTQYF
NA | TRBJ1-2 | NA | TRBV28 | TGTGCCAGCAGTACAGGACGGGCAGGTGGATATGGCTACACCTTC | CASSTGRAGGYGYTF
NA | TRBJ1-1 | NA | TRBV7-2 | TGTGCCAGCAGCTTAGGAGGGTTTAAAACTGAAGCTTTCTTT | CASSLGGFKTEAFF
NA | TRBJ2-5 | TRBD2 | TRBV5-4 | TGTGCCAGCAGCTTGGGACGACTAGCGGGGAAAGAGACCCAGTACTTC | CASSLGRLAGKETQYF
NA | TRBJ2-5 | NA | TRBV5-6 | TGTGCCAGCAGCTTGGCCATCTTGCAACAGGGCCAAGAGACCCAGTACTTC | CASSLAILQQGQETQYF
once | TRBJ1-2 | NA | TRBV6-5 | TGTGCCAGCAGTTACGGAAACAGGGCCTATGGCTACACCTTC | CASSYGNRAYGYTF
NA | TRBJ1-2 | NA | TRBV30 | TGTGCCTGGATAAATAGGGGGAATGGCTACACCTTC | CAWINRGNGYTF
NA | TRBJ2-3 | TRBD2 | TRBV7-2 | TGTGCCAGCAGCGGCCAAGCGGGGGCGACGGATACGCAGTATTTT | CASSGQAGATDTQYF
NA | TRBJ1-2 | NA | TRBV18 | TGTGCCAGCTCACGGGACACCTATGGCTACACCTTC | CASSRDTYGYTF
NA | TRBJ1-1 | TRBD1 | TRBV19 | TGTGCCAGTAGTATCGAGGACAGGGACGGCACTGAAGCTTTCTTT | CASSIEDRDGTEAFF
NA | TRBJ2-7 | TRBD1 | TRBV5-1 | TGCGCCAGCAGCTTGTGGGAGGACAGGGCGGCGCAGTACTTC | CASSLWEDRAAQYF
NA | TRBJ1-4 | TRBD1 | TRBV9 | TGTGCCAGCAGCGCGGGACAGACCGAAAAACTGTTTTTT | CASSAGQTEKLFF
NA | TRBJ2-3 | TRBD2 | TRBV29-1 | TGCAGCGTGGCCGGGACTAGCGACACAGATACGCAGTATTTT | CSVAGTSDTDTQYF
NA | TRBJ2-1 | TRBD1 | TRBV6-1 | TGTGCCAGCAGCCCGGGACAGCAGCAGTTCTTC | CASSPGQQQFF
NA | TRBJ2-3 | TRBD2 | TRBV7-9 | TGTGCCAGCAGCTTGACTAGCGGTAGCACAGATACGCAGTATTTT | CASSLTSGSTDTQYF
NA | TRBJ2-7 | TRBD1 | TRBV7-9 | TGTGCCAGCAGCATTGGACAGGGAACGATTTTTTTGTACTTC | CASSIGQGTIFLYF
NA | TRBJ2-2 | NA | TRBV6-5 | TGTGCCAGCAGTGCCACAGGGTCCGCCGGGGAGCTGTTTTTT | CASSATGSAGELFF
few | TRBJ2-3 | NA | TRBV5-1 | TGCGCCAGCAGCTTGGCATCGGGTCAGCTCACAGATACGCAGTATTTT | CASSLASGQLTDTQYF
NA | TRBJ2-7 | TRBD2 | TRBV5-4 | TGTGCCAGCAGCTTTAGGCCTAGCGGGGGCCGCTCCTACGAGCAGTACTTC | CASSFRPSGGRSYEQYF
once | TRBJ1-1 | NA | TRBV9 | TGTGCCAGCAGCGCAGGGGCCCTCGGATCTGAAGCTTTCTTT | CASSAGALGSEAFF
NA | TRBJ2-5 | TRBD1 | TRBV5-1 | TGCGCCAGCAGCTTGGTGTGGCAGGGACAGGAGACCCAGTACTTC | CASSLVWQGQETQYF
NA | TRBJ2-1 | TRBD2 | TRBV2 | TGTGCCAGCAGTGGGCCGGGAGGGCTAATCAATGAGCAGTTCTTC | CASSGPGGLINEQFF
NA | TRBJ2-3 | TRBD2 | TRBV7-6 | TGTGCCAGCAGCTTAGCAAGCGGGGACACAGATACGCAGTATTTT | CASSLASGDTDTQYF
NA | TRBJ1-3 | NA | TRBV7-2 | TGTGCCAGCAGCTTAGGAGGGTGGGGAAACACCATATATTTT | CASSLGGWGNTIYF
NA | TRBJ2-3 | NA | TRBV5-1 | TGCGCCAGCAGCTTGGACGGGAGCCCAGATACGCAGTATTTT | CASSLDGSPDTQYF
once | TRBJ1-4 | NA | TRBV19 | TGTGCCAGTTCCCAGGGGTTTACTAATGAAAAACTGTTTTTT | CASSQGFTNEKLFF
NA | TRBJ2-2 | NA | TRBV5-1 | TGCGCCAGCAGGCGGGACTCGGTGTCCGGGGAGCTGTTTTTT | CASRRDSVSGELFF
NA | TRBJ1-3 | NA | TRBV5-6 | TGTGCCAGCAGCTTGTCCAGGGTTTTCTCTGGAAACACCATATATTTT | CASSLSRVFSGNTIYF
NA | TRBJ1-2 | NA | TRBV7-9 | TGTGCCAGCATCCAGACATCTCAAGGGGTCTATGGCTACACCTTC | CASIQTSQGVYGYTF
NA | TRBJ1-1 | TRBD1 | TRBV12-5 | TGTGCTAGTGGTTTGACCCTCCCAGGGGGCACTGAAGCTTTCTTT | CASGLTLPGGTEAFF
few | TRBJ2-5 | NA | TRBV11-2 | TGTGCCAGCAGCTCCATACGACATCCTCAAGAGACCCAGTACTTC | CASSSIRHPQETQYF
NA | TRBJ1-4 | NA | TRBV4-1 | TGCGCCAGCAGCCAAGGCACGGAGGGGAAACTGTTTTTT | CASSQGTEGKLFF
NA | TRBJ2-2 | TRBD1 | TRBV6-1 | TGTGCCAGCAGTGGCCGGACAGGGGGGGTGCTGTTTTTT | CASSGRTGGVLFF